This T cell receptor (beta chain) was sequenced in a study of T cells in Graves' hyperthyroidism and ophthalmopathy. Amplification targeted TCR beta CDR3 regions from RNA transcripts. First-round RT-PCR targeting the TCR CDR3 was performed with the HTBI primer set. TCRdb re-called the multiplex PCR reads with MiXCR, one entry per CDR3 protein. The profile shows approximately 690,000 distinct CDR3 sequences, less than 25% of them singletons. V was clipped by 7 bases and J by 15 bases; unmatched bases: 14. The CDR3 length is 14 residues. Germline CDR1 MNHNS, CDR2 SASEGT. The receptor was isolated from a man aged 25 to 40 with Graves' ophthalmopathy. The specimen sequenced was blood. The chain has TRBV6-1 and TRBJ2-6; 8 nucleotides agree with TRBD2. The CDR3 here is CASTTPGGATSLTF. The CDR3 DNA follows: TGTGCCAGCACCACCCCGGGGGGGGCCACGTCCCTGACTTTC.